Listed below are T cell receptor beta chains from one sample, sequenced in a study of blood T cell repertoires in COVID-19. The table came from immunoSEQ multiplex PCR; TCRdb's copy has only in-frame clones and leaves some out. The sample shows 200,000 to 250,000 clones, around four fifths of them seen only once. The sequenced material came from peripheral blood. The receptors here all came from an elderly woman with COVID-19, enrolled during active disease. Each CDR3 is given with its conserved first and last residue. The D gene is left open where the match is weak. Clone size is stated in some rows and not others, as once, few, many or a class when expanded.

d_call	v_call	j_call	clone_size	cdr3_aa	cdr3_nt
NA	TRBV7-2	TRBJ1-3	NA	CASSRTGPTSGNTIYF	TGTGCCAGCAGCAGAACAGGGCCTACCTCTGGAAACACCATATATTTT
TRBD1	TRBV3-1/TRBV3-2	TRBJ1-2	NA	CASSQGQGPKYGYTF	TGTGCCAGCAGCCAAGGACAGGGTCCGAAGTATGGCTACACCTTC
TRBD2	TRBV11-2	TRBJ2-3	NA	CASSPWTSGGDTQYF	TGTGCCAGCAGCCCCTGGACTAGCGGCGGCGATACGCAGTATTTT
TRBD1	TRBV7-3	TRBJ2-1	NA	CASRPTGFSYNEQFF	TGTGCCAGCAGGCCGACAGGGTTCTCCTACAATGAGCAGTTCTTC
NA	TRBV6-5	TRBJ1-2	NA	CASSYTLTGTGGYTF	TGTGCCAGCAGTTACACCCTGACAGGCACAGGTGGCTACACCTTC
TRBD1	TRBV6-5	TRBJ2-7	NA	CASTGTGSSYEQYF	TGTGCCAGCACCGGGACAGGGAGCTCCTACGAGCAGTACTTC
NA	TRBV27	TRBJ1-1	NA	CASTGTKDREAFF	TGTGCCAGCACTGGGACAAAGGACAGAGAAGCTTTCTTT
NA	TRBV19	TRBJ1-1	NA	CASSISRVSEAFF	TGTGCCAGTAGTATCTCCAGGGTCTCTGAAGCTTTCTTT
NA	TRBV11-3	TRBJ2-2	NA	CASSIRQTGELFF	TGTGCCAGCAGCATACGACAAACCGGGGAGCTGTTTTTT
TRBD2	TRBV29-1	TRBJ2-1	NA	CSVPTSESLNEQFF	TGCAGCGTCCCGACTAGCGAGAGTCTTAATGAGCAGTTCTTC
TRBD1	TRBV3-1/TRBV3-2	TRBJ1-2	NA	CASSRGQDGYTF	TGTGCCAGCAGCCGGGGACAGGATGGCTACACCTTC
TRBD1	TRBV28	TRBJ1-2	NA	CASSSGQGYYGYTF	TGTGCCAGCAGTTCGGGACAGGGTTACTATGGCTACACCTTC
NA	TRBV5-4	TRBJ1-4	once	CASSLGGRGDEKLFF	TGTGCCAGCAGCTTGGGGGGCAGGGGAGATGAAAAACTGTTTTTT
TRBD2	TRBV4-1	TRBJ2-4	NA	CASSPGLAGGRAKNIQYF	TGCGCCAGCAGCCCGGGGCTAGCGGGAGGGCGGGCCAAAAACATTCAGTACTTC
TRBD1	TRBV9	TRBJ1-6	NA	CASTPTGAGSPLHF	TGTGCCAGCACTCCGACAGGGGCGGGTTCACCCCTCCACTTT
NA	TRBV2	TRBJ1-1	NA	CASRALQGLAAFF	TGTGCCAGCAGAGCCCTCCAGGGGCTAGCAGCTTTCTTT
NA	TRBV5-1	TRBJ2-7	NA	CASSLGGSFSYEQYF	TGCGCCAGCAGCTTGGGAGGTTCCTTCTCCTACGAGCAGTACTTC
TRBD1	TRBV7-9	TRBJ1-2	NA	CASRPGQGNYGYTF	TGTGCCAGCAGACCCGGACAGGGGAACTATGGCTACACCTTC
TRBD1	TRBV5-1	TRBJ1-2	NA	CASRIDRGDGGGYTF	TGCGCCAGCAGAATCGACAGGGGGGATGGCGGTGGCTACACCTTC
NA	TRBV7-3	TRBJ2-7	NA	CASSLQGASDEQYF	TGTGCCAGCAGCTTACAAGGGGCATCAGACGAGCAGTACTTC
NA	TRBV5-1	TRBJ1-5	few	CASSLAGTRGQPQHF	TGCGCCAGCAGCCTAGCCGGGACACGCGGTCAGCCCCAGCATTTT
TRBD1	TRBV3-1/TRBV3-2	TRBJ1-2	NA	CASSLGQGDYGYTF	TGTGCCAGCAGTCTCGGACAGGGAGACTATGGCTACACCTTC
NA	TRBV7-9	TRBJ1-2	NA	CASSTFLPGYGYTF	TGTGCCAGCAGCACTTTCCTCCCAGGGTATGGCTACACCTTC
TRBD1	TRBV6-2/TRBV6-3	TRBJ1-1	NA	CASSDRQGGTEAFF	TGTGCCAGCAGTGACCGACAGGGTGGCACTGAAGCTTTCTTT